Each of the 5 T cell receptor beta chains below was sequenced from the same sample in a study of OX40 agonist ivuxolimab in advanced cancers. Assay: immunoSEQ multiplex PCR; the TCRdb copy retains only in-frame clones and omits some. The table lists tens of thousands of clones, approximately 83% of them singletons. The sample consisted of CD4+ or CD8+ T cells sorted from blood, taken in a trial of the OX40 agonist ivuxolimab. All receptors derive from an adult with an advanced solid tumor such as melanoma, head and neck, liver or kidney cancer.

The CDR3 bases are TGCGCCAGCAGCCAAGATATCTACTACAATGAGCAGTTCTTC. Its protein product is CASSQDIYYNEQFF. The chain combines TRBV4-3 with TRBJ2-1, with D hard to call. CDR3 length equals 14 residues. CDR1 and CDR2 (germline): LGHNA, YSLEER. V was trimmed by 0 bases and J by 3 bases, leaving 6 bases between them.

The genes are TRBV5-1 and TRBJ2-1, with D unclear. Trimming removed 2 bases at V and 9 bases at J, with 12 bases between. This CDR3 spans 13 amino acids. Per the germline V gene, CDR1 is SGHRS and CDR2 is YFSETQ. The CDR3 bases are TGCGCCAGCAGCTTACCACCGAGTAGTGAGCAGTTCTTC. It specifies CASSLPPSSEQFF.

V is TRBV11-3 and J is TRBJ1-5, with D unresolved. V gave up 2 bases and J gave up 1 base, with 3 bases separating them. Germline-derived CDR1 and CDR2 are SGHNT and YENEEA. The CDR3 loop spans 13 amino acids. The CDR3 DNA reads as TGTGCCAGCAGCTTATTGAGCAATCAGCCCCAGCATTTT. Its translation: CASSLLSNQPQHF.

The CDR3 is CANSLRGDTQYF. The CDR3 nucleotides are TGTGCTAACAGCTTACGCGGAGATACGCAGTATTTT. V is TRBV7-7 and J is TRBJ2-3; no clear D. CDR1 SSHAT and CDR2 FNYEAQ come from the germline V gene (reference sequence). The CDR3 contains 12 residues.

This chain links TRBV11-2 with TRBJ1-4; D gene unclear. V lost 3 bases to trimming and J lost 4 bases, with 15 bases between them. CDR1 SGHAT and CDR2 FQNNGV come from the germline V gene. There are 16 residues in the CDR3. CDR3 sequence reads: CASSFISWVDNEKLFF. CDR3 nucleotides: TGTGCCAGCAGCTTCATAAGCTGGGTAGATAATGAAAAACTGTTTTTT.